The sequence of this TCR beta chain was determined in a study of T cells in localized non-small cell lung cancer. This CDR3 has 15 residues. V gave up 1 base and J gave up 5 bases, with 12 bases separating them. The germline gives CDR1 SGHTA, CDR2 FQGNSA. The protocol was immunoSEQ multiplex PCR, while the TCRdb copy is restricted to in-frame clones and leaves out a portion. The top ten clones hold about 2.7% of a sample with roughly 86,000 clones, almost 85% of them seen once. This specimen was peripheral blood, taken before any cancer treatment. The clonotype comes from a man between 40 and 70 years old with stage I lung adenocarcinoma. The chain couples TRBV7-2 to TRBJ1-3; D gene ambiguous. CDR3 coding DNA: TGTGCCAGCAGCTTAGTTAGGGCGTCTCGAAACACCATATATTTT. Protein product: CASSLVRASRNTIYF.